This T cell receptor (beta chain) came from a study of blood T cell repertoires in COVID-19. Trimming took off 5 bases at V and 0 bases at J, with 10 bases between the two ends. This CDR3 contains 15 residues. Germline V gene sequence: CDR1 MNHEY, CDR2 SVGAGI. Clones were read by immunoSEQ multiplex PCR, and TCRdb kept only the in-frame ones, dropping some. The repertoire has 130,000 to 150,000 clones, 65% to 85% of them found once; the top ten carry about 5%. The J gene is TRBJ1-4, the V gene TRBV6-5; D call uncertain. The sequenced material came from peripheral blood. This receptor was identified in a woman aged 50 to 65 with acute or convalescent COVID-19. The CDR3 loop reads CASSSSGATNEKLFF. The CDR3 region has the DNA TGTGCCAGCAGTAGTAGTGGTGCAACTAATGAAAAACTGTTTTTT.